Listed below are T cell receptor beta chains from one sample, sequenced in a study of monozygotic twins with inflammatory bowel disease. For each CDR3 protein, TCRdb gives one entry from its re-call of the 5' RACE reads, without DNA. The sample yields around 450,000 distinct CDR3 sequences, of which the top ten take up about 2.6%. The sample taken for sequencing was blood. The source of these receptors is a human donor with ulcerative colitis or Crohn's disease, or a healthy co-twin of an affected twin (not recorded which). Both conserved end residues are part of each CDR3.

CDR3: CAWKQYNEQFF
V: TRBV30
J: TRBJ2-1

CDR3: CAWSGGNHNEQFF
V: TRBV30
J: TRBJ2-1

CDR3: CASSLRGQGRTDTQYF
V: TRBV28
J: TRBJ2-3

CDR3: CASSLRSGQGHNQPQHF
V: TRBV7-2
J: TRBJ1-5

CDR3: CASSEGTAYEQYF
V: TRBV9
J: TRBJ2-7

CDR3: CASSPQDMMNTEAFF
V: TRBV18
J: TRBJ1-1

CDR3: CASTPRRGSQGSETQYF
V: TRBV7-9
J: TRBJ2-5

CDR3: CASSLAGGPSSYEQYF
V: TRBV5-4
J: TRBJ2-7

CDR3: CASSLDPSGNTIYF
V: TRBV5-1
J: TRBJ1-3

CDR3: CAWRGLAGEQYF
V: TRBV30
J: TRBJ2-7

CDR3: CAWGAYNEQFF
V: TRBV30
J: TRBJ2-1

CDR3: CASSLGEEAFF
V: TRBV5-1
J: TRBJ1-1

CDR3: CASSLQDWETQYF
V: TRBV5-1
J: TRBJ2-5

CDR3: CASSSRGHITDTQYF
V: TRBV12-3/TRBV12-4
J: TRBJ2-3

CDR3: CASSPPSGTAGYTF
V: TRBV5-1
J: TRBJ1-2

CDR3: CASSLGQGANQPQHF
V: TRBV18
J: TRBJ1-5

CDR3: CASSPGRVTYEQYF
V: TRBV18
J: TRBJ2-7

CDR3: CASTRTGTSEQFF
V: TRBV6-5
J: TRBJ2-1

CDR3: CASSVGGGVNYGYTF
V: TRBV28
J: TRBJ1-2

CDR3: CAITSGGGGTTDTQYF
V: TRBV10-3
J: TRBJ2-3

CDR3: CASTLGRSLNTEAFF
V: TRBV7-2
J: TRBJ1-1

CDR3: CASTGGTVKNIQYF
V: TRBV2
J: TRBJ2-4

CDR3: CSAPRDPAGELFF
V: TRBV20-1
J: TRBJ2-2

CDR3: CASRQLNSYNEQFF
V: TRBV4-1
J: TRBJ2-1

CDR3: CASSLMRGPTDTQYF
V: TRBV7-3
J: TRBJ2-3

CDR3: CASSSRSVLGGANVLTF
V: TRBV7-2
J: TRBJ2-6